These 26 T cell receptor beta chains were sequenced from one sample in a study of lymphopenia after photon versus proton radiotherapy. Produced via immunoSEQ multiplex PCR; TCRdb's table is partial and in-frame only. The sample has some 170,000 clones, approximately 86% seen once. The sequencing used peripheral blood, collected from a patient treated with photon-based radiotherapy. These receptor sequences come from a man between 45 and 60 years old with gastric cancer.

This chain uses TRBV11-3 with TRBJ2-1; no clear D gene. Germline V lookup: CDR1 SGHNT, CDR2 YENEEA. The V end was cut by 0 bases, the J end by 3 bases, with 3 bases between. This CDR3 comprises 13 residues. The CDR3 DNA is TGTGCCAGCAGCTTAGACGGCTACAATGAGCAGTTCTTC. It is translated as CASSLDGYNEQFF.

The V and J genes are TRBV9 and TRBJ1-2; no definite D call. Per the germline V gene, CDR1 is SGDLS and CDR2 is YYNGEE. The CDR3 extends over 15 amino acids. V was pared by 4 bases and J by 2 bases, with 15 bases between. The CDR3 here is CASSPPPGTNYGYTF. CDR3 nucleotide sequence: TGTGCCAGCAGCCCTCCTCCGGGAACAAACTATGGCTACACCTTC.

The chain joins TRBV4-3 to TRBJ1-5; TRBD1 agrees at 8 bases. This CDR3 spans 16 amino acids. V was pared by 4 bases and J by 0 bases, with 5 bases of the junction left unmatched. CDR1 is LGHNA, CDR2 YSLEER, per germline. The CDR3 DNA reads TGCGCCAGCAGCCCCACGACAGGGGTTAGCAATCAGCCCCAGCATTTT. This gives the protein CASSPTTGVSNQPQHF.

J is TRBJ2-7 and V is TRBV5-5; 11 bases agree with TRBD2. This CDR3 region has 15 residues. Trimming at V came to 4 bases and at J to 3 bases, leaving 6 bases not matched to a gene. The V gene's germline CDR1 is SGHKS and CDR2 YYEKEE (reference sequence). The CDR3 sequence: CASSRVAGGFYEQYF. As DNA, the CDR3 is TGTGCCAGCAGCCGAGTAGCGGGAGGGTTCTACGAGCAGTACTTC.

This chain uses TRBV7-2 with TRBJ2-3, with 9 bases aligning to TRBD2. Losses at the gene ends were 1 base for V and 4 bases for J; bases not matched to a gene: 12. The germline gives CDR1 SGHTA, CDR2 FQGNSA. The CDR3 totals 18 residues. The CDR3 DNA reads as TGTGCCAGCAGCTTAGTAGGGCTCCGGGGACTAGCATCAGATACGCAGTATTTT. Translating gives CASSLVGLRGLASDTQYF.

This clone is deemed medium-sized (0.01 to 0.1%). The chain uses TRBV28 and TRBJ1-4, with D possibly matching TRBD1 (5 bases). With 6 bases removed from V and 0 bases from J, the gap between germline ends came to 11 bases. The CDR3 has 15 residues. Germline V gene lookup returns CDR1 MDHEN and CDR2 SYDVKM. In DNA form, the CDR3 reads TGTGCCAGCAGGCCCCGGGGCGCAACTAATGAAAAACTGTTTTTT. It is translated as CASRPRGATNEKLFF.

J is TRBJ1-1 and V is TRBV28; maybe TRBD1 (5 bases). Per the germline V gene, CDR1 is MDHEN and CDR2 is SYDVKM. Deletions cut 5 bases from V and 0 bases from J, with 13 bases between. CDR3 length: 15 residues. In DNA, the CDR3 is TGTGCCAGCAGTGGTTTGGGGACTCTGAACACTGAAGCTTTCTTT. Amino acid sequence: CASSGLGTLNTEAFF.

The chain carries TRBV4-2 and TRBJ2-7; D unresolved. Per germline, CDR1 LGHNA and CDR2 YNFKEQ. The V and J ends lost 3 bases and 1 base respectively, with 10 bases between them. This CDR3 is 14 amino acids long. The CDR3 region is CASSQGVGSYEQYF. The CDR3 bases are TGTGCCAGCAGCCAGGGCGTTGGTTCCTACGAGCAGTACTTC.

The chain combines TRBV5-4 with TRBJ2-7; 7 positions match TRBD1. Germline V lookup: CDR1 SGHNT, CDR2 YYREEE (reference sequence). The V gene end was trimmed by 3 bases and the J gene end by 2 bases; junction bases not matched to a gene: 5. The CDR3 totals 14 residues. CDR3 protein: CASSSRDRAYEQYF. Here the CDR3 DNA reads TGTGCCAGCAGCTCCCGGGACAGAGCCTACGAGCAGTACTTC.

The chain has TRBV7-7 and TRBJ2-7; 8 nucleotides match TRBD1. This CDR3 spans 13 amino acids. V trimming: 5 bases; J trimming: 4 bases; junction bases outside the gene matches: 4. From germline, CDR1 is SSHAT and CDR2 FNYEAQ (reference sequence). For the CDR3, the DNA is TGTGCCAGCAGCCCCGGACAGGGTTACGAGCAGTACTTC. It yields the protein CASSPGQGYEQYF.

The genes are TRBV4-1 and TRBJ1-4; TRBD1 agrees at 7 bases. Germline assignment: CDR1 MGHRA and CDR2 YSYEKL. The J segment lost 0 bases and the V segment lost 5 bases, leaving 6 bases of the junction unmatched. CDR3 length: 16 amino acids. The chain's CDR3 is CASSSGQIATNEKLFF. The CDR3 coding sequence is TGCGCCAGCAGCTCGGGACAGATTGCAACTAATGAAAAACTGTTTTTT.

The chain is built from TRBV29-1 and TRBJ2-5; perhaps TRBD1 as D (6 bases). The V gene lost 4 bases and the J gene lost 7 bases, with 13 bases spanning the gap. The CDR3 spans 12 residues. The V gene's germline CDR1 is SQVTM and CDR2 ANQGSEA. The CDR3 sequence: CSVARTDGTQYF. The CDR3 DNA is TGCAGCGTTGCGCGGACAGACGGGACCCAGTACTTC.

V gene TRBV30 combines with J gene TRBJ2-7, with 8 nucleotides matching TRBD1. Germline-derived CDR1 and CDR2 are GTSNPN and SVGIG (reference sequence). This CDR3 has 13 amino acids. V lost 7 bases to trimming and J lost 4 bases; unmatched junction nucleotides: 9. CDR3 bases: TGTGCCTCCACGAGACAGGGGAGGTACGAGCAGTACTTC. The encoded protein is CASTRQGRYEQYF. The complete variable domain, with remaining parts taken from reference TRBV30 and TRBJ2-7, reads SQTIHQWPATLVQPVGSPLSLECTVEGTSNPNLYWYRQAAGRGLQLLFYSVGIGQISSEVPQNLSASRPQDRQFILSSKKLLLSDSGFYLCASTRQGRYEQYFGPGTRLTVT.

The V and J genes are TRBV10-3 and TRBJ2-1, with D uncertain. CDR1 ENHRY and CDR2 SYGVKD come from the germline V gene. The CDR3 is 11 amino acids. Trimming left V 0 bases short and J 8 bases short, with 2 bases between. The CDR3 here is CAISESYEQFF. In DNA form, the CDR3 reads TGTGCCATCAGTGAGTCGTATGAGCAGTTCTTC.

This chain connects TRBV4-1 to TRBJ2-2; TRBD1 aligns across 7 bases. V gave up 3 bases and J gave up 1 base; unmatched junction bases: 8. Germline-derived CDR1 and CDR2 are MGHRA and YSYEKL. The CDR3 totals 17 residues. The CDR3 region has the DNA TGCGCCAGCAGCCAGCTCCTTAGACAGGGGAACACCGGGGAGCTGTTTTTT. This sequence encodes CASSQLLRQGNTGELFF.

The CDR3 DNA reads as TGTGCCAGCAGCCCAAGGGTCGGCACTGAAGCTTTCTTT. Amino acid sequence: CASSPRVGTEAFF. The chain carries TRBV7-3 and TRBJ1-1, with no clear D. Germline CDR1 is SGHTA and CDR2 is FQGTGA. V dropped 5 bases and J dropped 4 bases, with 11 bases sitting between them. The CDR3 is made up of 13 amino acids.

This chain connects TRBV29-1 to TRBJ1-1; 7 bases align to TRBD1. The CDR3 runs to 14 residues. Germline CDR1 and CDR2: SQVTM and ANQGSEA. Unmatched junction bases numbered 12, after V lost 7 bases and J lost 4 bases. The CDR3 DNA reads as TGCAGCGCTAACAAAGGGGGCGAGGGCACTGAAGCTTTCTTT. It yields the protein CSANKGGEGTEAFF.

DNA of the CDR3: TGTGCCAGCTCAGCTGGACAGGGGGAGACTGAAGCTTTCTTT. Encoded protein: CASSAGQGETEAFF. The chain couples TRBV18 to TRBJ1-1, with 10 bases matching TRBD1. Germline CDR1 KGHSH, CDR2 LQKENI. The CDR3 covers 14 residues. Trimming cost V 5 bases and J 5 bases; bases outside gene matches: 5.

This sequence joins TRBV19 and TRBJ2-7; perhaps TRBD1 as D (6 bases). From germline, CDR1 is LNHDA and CDR2 SQIVND (reference sequence). CDR3 length: 13 amino acids. Deletions cut 4 bases from V and 6 bases from J, with 13 bases between. CDR3 protein: CASSNSPGVEQYF. DNA of the CDR3: TGTGCCAGTAGTAACAGTCCAGGGGTCGAGCAGTACTTC.

CDR3 protein: CASSRIAGDATDTQYF. The CDR3 DNA reads TGTGCCAGCAGTCGAATAGCGGGAGACGCGACAGATACGCAGTATTTT. The gene calls are TRBV9 and TRBJ2-3, with 9 positions matching TRBD2. Germline V gene sequence: CDR1 SGDLS, CDR2 YYNGEE. This CDR3 is 16 amino acids long. Trimming took 5 bases from V and 3 from J; bases not matched to a gene: 10.

The CDR3, as DNA: TGTGCCAGCAGCCCGACAGGGGTCAATGGCTACACCTTC. This sequence encodes CASSPTGVNGYTF. The chain employs TRBV28 and TRBJ1-2, with 8 bases lining up with TRBD1. Germline CDR1 reads MDHEN; CDR2 reads SYDVKM. J lost 6 bases, V lost 6 bases, and 6 bases had no gene match. The CDR3 totals 13 residues.

This clone appeared a single time. The chain joins TRBV28 to TRBJ1-5, with 12 bases fitting TRBD1. The CDR3 runs to 16 residues. Germline V gene data show CDR1 as MDHEN and CDR2 as SYDVKM. J was trimmed by 6 bases and V by 4 bases; bases with no gene match: 7. The CDR3 DNA reads as TGTGCCAGCAGTTGGGACAGGGGGCGAGTAGGTCAGCCCCAGCATTTT. Protein: CASSWDRGRVGQPQHF.

By proportion, this clone is medium-sized. The genes are TRBV29-1 and TRBJ2-7; TRBD2 is a possible D gene (5 bases). The length of the CDR3 is 13 residues. The ends were cut back, 5 bases at V and 3 bases at J, with 14 bases in the middle. From germline, CDR1 is SQVTM and CDR2 ANQGSEA. The CDR3 loop is CSVIETDFYEQYF. For the CDR3, the DNA is TGCAGCGTTATAGAGACGGACTTCTACGAGCAGTACTTC.

The J gene is TRBJ2-2, the V gene TRBV5-1; 12 bases are a match to TRBD2. V lost 5 bases to trimming and J lost 5 bases; unmatched junction nucleotides: 4. Germline assignment: CDR1 SGHRS and CDR2 YFSETQ. The CDR3 is 15 residues long. In DNA, the CDR3 is TGCGCCAGCAGTTTCGGACTAGCGGGAACCGGGGAGCTGTTTTTT. It is translated as CASSFGLAGTGELFF.

The rearrangement uses TRBV23-1 and TRBJ1-3, with unresolved D. TRBV23-1 is reported as an ORF; its role is uncertain. V was pared by 6 bases and J by 0 bases, with 9 bases between. The CDR3 covers 14 residues. CDR3 coding DNA: TGCGCCAGCAGATTACAAGCCTCTGGAAACACCATATATTTT. Encoded protein: CASRLQASGNTIYF.

This chain uses TRBV15 with TRBJ1-3; D is ambiguous. CDR1 is LNHNV and CDR2 is YYDKDF in the germline V gene (reference sequence). Trimming pared 4 bases from V and 3 bases from J, leaving 4 bases between. The CDR3 has 12 amino acids. In DNA form, the CDR3 reads TGTGCCACCAGCATCAGTGGAAACACCATATATTTT. Its translation is CATSISGNTIYF.